Sequencing of this TCR beta chain was carried out in a study of cytomegalovirus exposure and HLA in healthy donors. The overall study: Drawn from HLA-typed donors, about 85 million unique TCRs were held in an early data release.

With 60 Vbeta and 13 Jbeta primers, the PCR was carried out. The assay was immunoSEQ multiplex PCR, and TCRdb's table has in-frame clones only and misses some. The table for this sample gives approximately 110,000 clones. In the case of this clone: The target antigen is unknown. The identical CDR3 is also encoded by other nucleotide sequences in the sample.

V shed 1 base and J shed 2 bases, with 5 bases lying between them. Germline lookup yields CDR1 SEHNR and CDR2 FQNEAQ (reference sequence). The CDR3 consists of 13 residues. Findings and limits, study-wide: Follow-up analysis found HLA locus-dependent TCR association rates, highest for DRB1 and lowest for HLA-C. Reports credit the classifier with highly specific, highly sensitive diagnosis of cytomegalovirus status.

This TCR derives from a man in his forties or fifties in good health and CMV-seronegative. The chain combines TRBV7-9 with TRBJ1-2; D unresolved. Material: PBMCs. CDR3 protein: CASSLGQNYGYTF. The CDR3 DNA is TGTGCCAGCAGCTTAGGACAAAACTATGGCTACACCTTC.